This T cell receptor (beta chain) was recovered during a study of blood T cells in healthy people across ages. With a J-beta primer mix and a sample-barcoded 5' primer, a second PCR ran roughly 6 to 11 cycles. TCRdb used MiXCR to reprocess the 5' RACE reads, holding one entry per CDR3 protein. The table includes 1.5 million to 2 million distinct CDR3 sequences, around half detected once. CDR3 length equals 15 residues. CDR1 and CDR2 from the germline V gene are LGHNA and YSLEER. Worth noting for this clonotype: Its target is not known.

Study-level findings and limits: Without sorted subsets, naive and antigen-experienced compartments could not be conclusively compared.

This chain connects TRBV4-3 to TRBJ2-5, with TRBD2 as a possible D gene (6 bases). The tail of the sequence fits TRBJ2-7 better, so the J call may be wrong. The TCR originated in a woman aged 35 to 49 in good health. Sequenced: blood. CDR3 DNA: TGCGCCAGCAGTTCAGCCGGGGGACTTCGCCGCGAGCAGTACTTC. Translation gives CASSSAGGLRREQYF.